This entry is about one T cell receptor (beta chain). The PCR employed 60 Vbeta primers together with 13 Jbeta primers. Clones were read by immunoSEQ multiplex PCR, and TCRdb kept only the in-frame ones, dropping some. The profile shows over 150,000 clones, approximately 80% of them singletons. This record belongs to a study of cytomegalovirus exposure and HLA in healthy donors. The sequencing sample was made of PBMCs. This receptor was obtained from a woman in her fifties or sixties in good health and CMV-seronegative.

CDR3: CASSQGRLLGTQYF. In DNA, the CDR3 is TGTGCCAGCAGCCAAGGGCGGCTCCTTGGGACCCAGTACTTC. The chain couples TRBV14 to TRBJ2-5; D uncertain. Germline-derived CDR1 and CDR2 are SGHDN and FVKESK. This CDR3 spans 14 amino acids. V was shortened by 1 base and J by 7 bases, with 13 bases between the two germline ends.